This T cell receptor beta chain was sequenced in a study of T cells in Graves' hyperthyroidism and ophthalmopathy. Trimming cost V 5 bases and J 4 bases; bases outside gene matches: 5. The CDR3 is 16 residues long. There are many counts of this clonotype. Amplification yielded TCR beta CDR3 regions, with RNA transcripts as the source. A set of HTBI primers served as the primers for a first-round RT-PCR of the TCR CDR3. Each CDR3 protein is one row after TCRdb ran MiXCR on the multiplex PCR reads. The table lists 300,000 to 450,000 distinct CDR3 sequences, 15% to 20% of them singletons, with 34% in the top ten. The study enrolled patients aged 18 to 65 with newly diagnosed hyperthyroidism of under 2 months' duration. Used for diagnoses were clinical symptoms, serum thyroxine and TRAb, thyroid ultrasound and orbital computed tomography. First hyperthyroidism diagnosis is when the blood sample was obtained, before any ophthalmopathy symptoms.

This chain joins TRBV12-3 or TRBV12-4 and TRBJ1-6, with 10 positions matching TRBD1. The TCR comes from a woman aged 25 to 39 with Graves' hyperthyroidism that later progressed to Graves' ophthalmopathy. The sample was blood. CDR3 nucleotides: TGTGCCAGCAGTGGCCGGGACAGGGGTTATAATTCACCCCTCCACTTT. This encodes CASSGRDRGYNSPLHF.